This T cell receptor (beta chain) was obtained from a study of control samples from healthy donors and cancer patients. Repertoires were generated with immunoSEQ multiplex PCR, while TCRdb's copy carries only in-frame clones and drops some. Counted here are around 140,000 clones, 80% to 95% occurring once; the ten biggest clones make up approximately 2.9%. Source material: blood. This receptor was identified in a man aged 25 to 40 in good health.

The CDR3 protein is CASSSTGIGLFF. The CDR3 DNA is TGCGCCAGCAGCTCCACAGGGATCGGACTGTTTTTT. This rearrangement joins TRBV5-1 to TRBJ1-4; D is perhaps TRBD1 (6 bases). Germline-derived CDR1 and CDR2 are SGHRS and YFSETQ. The V gene lost 3 bases and the J gene lost 13 bases, with 13 bases spanning the gap. There are 12 residues in the CDR3.